This T cell receptor (beta chain) is drawn from a study of sequential checkpoint blockade in melanoma. Study context: Randomization was 1:1 between first-line nivolumab→ipilimumab and ipilimumab→nivolumab.

Produced via immunoSEQ multiplex PCR; TCRdb's table is partial and in-frame only. The sample shows approximately 20,000 clones, about 50% of them seen only once. Treatment in this sample: randomized to nivolumab then ipilimumab (arm A) or the reverse (arm B). None of the patients previously received DNA-damaging chemotherapy. From thawed PBMCs, live CD3+CD8+ cells negative for CD19 and CD56 were sorted. The CDR3 is 16 residues long. Germline CDR1 reads MGHRA; CDR2 reads YSYEKL. Trimming shortened V by 6 bases and J by 0 bases, and 12 bases separated the two germline ends. The clonotype originates from a human donor with melanoma. Sequenced here: CD8+ T cells sorted from blood (inferred from file names), sampled from a patient given nivolumab and ipilimumab in sequence. This chain links TRBV4-1 with TRBJ1-6; D uncertain. The CDR3 coding sequence is TGCGCCAGCAGGCTCGCCGAGAGCTCCTATAATTCACCCCTCCACTTT. This codes for CASRLAESSYNSPLHF.